Each of the 17 T cell receptor beta chains below was sequenced from the same sample in a study of molecular identifiers for immune sequencing clone quantification. TCRdb re-called the PCR reads with MiXCR, one entry per CDR3 protein. The data hold hundreds of thousands of distinct CDR3 sequences, with 24% observed a single time. Sequencing input: naive CD8+ T cells from blood, with Jurkat cell RNA spiked in. The subset here: FACS-sorted CD8+CD4-CCR7+CD45RA+ naive T cells. All receptors derive from a human donor in good health. Some libraries in this study had Jurkat cell RNA spiked in.

This clonotype has a handful of counts. This chain links TRBV19 with TRBJ1-3, with 10 positions matching TRBD1. Germline lookup yields CDR1 LNHDA and CDR2 SQIVND (reference sequence). The V segment lost 8 bases and the J segment 2 bases; nucleotides outside the gene matches: 12. This CDR3 is built from 17 residues. DNA for the CDR3: TGTGCCAGTGCCAACCGGGACAGGGGAACAACTGGAAACACCATATATTTT. As protein: CASANRDRGTTGNTIYF.

Of note for this clonotype: Germline and junction disagree at one end, which may indicate a read error. The chain joins TRBV6-5 to TRBJ2-7; TRBD1 agrees at 7 bases. The CDR3 sequence is 15 residues long. Germline-derived CDR1 and CDR2 are MNHEY and SVGAGI. CDR3 sequence reads: CACSLATGPNYEQYF. CDR3 DNA sequence: TGTGCCTGCAGCCTCGCGACAGGGCCTAACTACGAGCAGTACTTC.

This clonotype was counted at least ten times. This chain connects TRBV4-1 to TRBJ1-1; the D is unclear. CDR3 length equals 15 residues. The V end lost 3 bases, the J end lost 3 bases, and 14 bases lay between the germline ends. Germline V gene data show CDR1 as MGHRA and CDR2 as YSYEKL. CDR3 coding DNA: TGCGCCAGCAGCCAGAGCCGAGGGAGGGACACTGAAGCTTTCTTT. Protein product: CASSQSRGRDTEAFF.

As to this clonotype: This may be a read error: a much more frequent sequence differs by one nucleotide. The CDR3 sequence is CPWSLQGYEQYF. The DNA for the CDR3 is TGTCCCTGGAGTCTACAGGGGTACGAGCAGTACTTC. This chain uses TRBV30 with TRBJ2-7; 7 nucleotides agree with TRBD1. Germline CDR1 is GTSNPN and CDR2 is SVGIG (reference sequence). This CDR3 comprises 12 residues.

This rearrangement joins TRBV6-2 or TRBV6-3 to TRBJ2-6; D unclear. V dropped 7 bases and J dropped 0 bases, with 13 bases sitting between them. CDR1 MNHEY and CDR2 SVGEGT come from the germline V gene. This CDR3 region has 16 residues. In nucleotides, the CDR3 is TGTGCCAGCACCTGTTTCGAAGCCTCTGGGGCCAACGTCCTGACTTTC. This gives the protein CASTCFEASGANVLTF.

This clonotype showed up many times. The chain links TRBV29-1 to TRBJ1-2, with D hard to call. The CDR3 extends over 16 amino acids. The V end was cut by 4 bases, the J end by 1 base, with 19 bases between. Germline CDR1 is SQVTM and CDR2 is ANQGSEA. As DNA, the CDR3 is TGCAGCGTTGCTCCCTCCGGGCCGGCCAGTAACTATGGCTACACCTTC. Residues: CSVAPSGPASNYGYTF.

This clonotype was observed a handful of times. The genes are TRBV11-2 and TRBJ1-1, with a possible D match to TRBD1 (5 bases). CDR3 size: 15 residues. The V gene's germline CDR1 is SGHAT and CDR2 FQNNGV. The V end was cut by 7 bases, the J end by 4 bases, with 19 bases between. CDR3 sequence (DNA): TGTGCCAGCACAACAGGCCCCACTTGGGCCACTGAAGCTTTCTTT. Translation gives CASTTGPTWATEAFF.

This clonotype has only a few counts. The rearrangement uses TRBV4-2 and TRBJ2-5, with 7 bases lining up with TRBD2. The CDR3 contains 15 residues. Trimming took 1 base from V and 5 from J; bases not matched to a gene: 7. Looked up from germline, CDR1 is LGHNA and CDR2 is YNFKEQ. CDR3: CASSQVATSTETQYF. CDR3 bases: TGTGCCAGCAGCCAAGTCGCGACTAGCACCGAGACCCAGTACTTC.

This sequence joins TRBV19 and TRBJ2-1; no definite D call. V shed 5 bases and J shed 9 bases, with 11 bases lying between them. Germline CDR1 LNHDA, CDR2 SQIVND (reference sequence). CDR3 length: 12 amino acids. CDR3 bases: TGTGCCAGTAGTCCCTCAATCGGTGAGCAGTTCTTC. It encodes CASSPSIGEQFF.

A note on this clonotype: Being one base from a much bigger clone, this may be a read error. This chain joins TRBV6-6 and TRBJ2-7; no clear D gene. In germline, CDR1 is MNHNY, CDR2 SVGAGI (reference sequence). V lost 10 bases and J 7 bases, leaving 11 bases between the germline ends. The CDR3 consists of 10 residues. The CDR3 sequence is CATLSREQYF. CDR3 sequence (DNA): TGTGCCACCTTGAGTAGGGAGCAGTACTTC.

The chain links TRBV7-9 to TRBJ2-7; possibly TRBD1 for D (5 bases). This CDR3 is built from 13 residues. V was cut by 5 bases and J by 4 bases, with 12 bases left in between. Germline assignment: CDR1 SEHNR and CDR2 FQNEAQ (reference sequence). In DNA, the CDR3 is TGTGCCAGCAGCGACAGTCTAGGATACGAGCAGTACTTC. This encodes CASSDSLGYEQYF.

V gene TRBV12-3 or TRBV12-4 combines with J gene TRBJ1-2, with TRBD1 matching over 7 bases. This CDR3 spans 12 amino acids. V gave up 3 bases and J gave up 7 bases; unmatched junction bases: 2. The CDR3 sequence: CASSLDRLGYTF. CDR3 DNA: TGTGCCAGCAGTTTGGACAGGCTTGGCTACACCTTC.

The chain links TRBV19 to TRBJ2-2; D remains unclear. Germline V gene lookup returns CDR1 LNHDA and CDR2 SQIVND (reference sequence). The CDR3 extends over 14 amino acids. V lost 5 bases and J lost 4, with 11 bases in between. The CDR3 protein is CASSLGAVTGELFF. Written as DNA, the CDR3 is TGTGCCAGTAGTCTCGGAGCCGTCACCGGGGAGCTGTTTTTT.

This clonotype was seen a handful of times. This chain joins TRBV19 and TRBJ2-3; 11 nucleotides line up with TRBD2. The J segment lost 3 bases and the V segment lost 8 bases, leaving 7 bases of the junction unmatched. The germline gives CDR1 LNHDA, CDR2 SQIVND (reference sequence). The CDR3 is 15 residues long. CDR3 bases: TGTGCCAGTCAAAAACTAGCGGGAGCAACAGATACGCAGTATTTT. Protein product: CASQKLAGATDTQYF.

The chain joins TRBV4-3 to TRBJ1-1, with a tentative D call TRBD1 (6 bases). This CDR3 spans 15 amino acids. V gave up 4 bases and J gave up 1 base, with 13 bases separating them. From germline, CDR1 is LGHNA and CDR2 YSLEER. The CDR3 DNA reads TGCGCCAGCAGCCCGGGACATCAAACGAACACTGAAGCTTTCTTT. Translating it yields CASSPGHQTNTEAFF.

The rearrangement uses TRBV4-3 and TRBJ2-6; 7 bases line up with TRBD2. J gave up 1 base and V 0 bases, and 15 bases lay outside the gene matches. Germline V gene sequence: CDR1 LGHNA, CDR2 YSLEER. The CDR3 has 21 amino acids. The CDR3 protein is CASSQEWAAGEPLSGANVLTF. CDR3 bases: TGCGCCAGCAGCCAAGAGTGGGCCGCGGGAGAACCCCTGTCTGGGGCCAACGTCCTGACTTTC.

Notes on this clonotype: Given a much more abundant clone one base away, this may be a read error. This sequence joins TRBV7-9 and TRBJ2-5; D remains unclear. V was cut by 6 bases and J by 0 bases, with 8 bases left in between. The CDR3 length is 13 residues. The V gene's germline CDR1 is SEHNR and CDR2 FQNEAQ (reference sequence). CDR3 bases: TGTGCCAGCAGACAAGTGTACCAAGAGACCCAGTACTTC. Translated, it gives CASRQVYQETQYF.